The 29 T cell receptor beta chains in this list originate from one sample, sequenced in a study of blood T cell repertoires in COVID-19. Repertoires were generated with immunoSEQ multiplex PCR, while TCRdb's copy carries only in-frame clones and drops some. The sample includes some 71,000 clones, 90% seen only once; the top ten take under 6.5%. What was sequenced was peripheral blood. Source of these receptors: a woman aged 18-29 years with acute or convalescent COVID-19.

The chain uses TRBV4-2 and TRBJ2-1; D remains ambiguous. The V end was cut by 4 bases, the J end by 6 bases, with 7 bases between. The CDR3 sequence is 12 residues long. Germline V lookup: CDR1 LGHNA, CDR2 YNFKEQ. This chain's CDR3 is CASSLLSNEQFF. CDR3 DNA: TGTGCCAGCAGCCTCCTCAGCAATGAGCAGTTCTTC.

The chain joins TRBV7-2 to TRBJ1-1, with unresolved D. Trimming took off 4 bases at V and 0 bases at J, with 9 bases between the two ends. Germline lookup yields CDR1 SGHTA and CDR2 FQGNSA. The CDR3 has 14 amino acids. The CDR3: CASSSSPVNTEAFF. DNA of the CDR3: TGTGCCAGCAGCTCGTCCCCAGTGAACACTGAAGCTTTCTTT. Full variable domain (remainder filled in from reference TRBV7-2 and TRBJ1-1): GAGVSQSPSNKVTEKGKDVELRCDPISGHTALYWYRQSLGQGLEFLIYFQGNSAPDKSGLPSDRFSAERTGGSVSTLTIQRTQQEDSAVYLCASSSSPVNTEAFFGQGTRLTVV.

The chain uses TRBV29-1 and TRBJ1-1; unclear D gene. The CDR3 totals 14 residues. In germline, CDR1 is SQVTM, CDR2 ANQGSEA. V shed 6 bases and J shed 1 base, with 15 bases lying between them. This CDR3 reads CSVPPLGQNTEAFF. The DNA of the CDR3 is TGCAGCGTACCACCACTAGGGCAGAACACTGAAGCTTTCTTT.

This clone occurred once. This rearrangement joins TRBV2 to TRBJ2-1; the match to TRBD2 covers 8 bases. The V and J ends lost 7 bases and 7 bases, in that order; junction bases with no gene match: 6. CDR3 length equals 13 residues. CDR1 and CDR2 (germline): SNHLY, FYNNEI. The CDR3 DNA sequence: TGTGCCAGCAAAGGACTAGCATCAAATGAGCAGTTCTTC. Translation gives CASKGLASNEQFF.

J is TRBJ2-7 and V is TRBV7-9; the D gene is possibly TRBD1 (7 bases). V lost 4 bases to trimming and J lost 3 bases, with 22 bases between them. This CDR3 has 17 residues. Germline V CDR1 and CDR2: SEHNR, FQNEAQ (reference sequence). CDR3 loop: CASSSPKRGTDIYEQYF. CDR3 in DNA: TGTGCCAGCAGCTCCCCCAAACGGGGGACAGACATCTACGAGCAGTACTTC.

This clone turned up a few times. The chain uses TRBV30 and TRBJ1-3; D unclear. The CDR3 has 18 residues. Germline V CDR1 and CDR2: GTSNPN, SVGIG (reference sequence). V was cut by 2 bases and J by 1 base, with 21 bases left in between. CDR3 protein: CAWSQRLREKGSGNTIYF. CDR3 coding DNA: TGTGCCTGGAGTCAGCGTCTCCGGGAGAAGGGTTCTGGAAACACCATATATTTT.

CDR3 sequence (DNA): TGTGCCAGCAGTCCCCAGGGGACCTACGAGCAGTACTTC. Its protein is CASSPQGTYEQYF. The rearrangement links TRBV25-1 to TRBJ2-7, with a tentative D call TRBD1 (6 bases). Trimming pared 5 bases from V and 2 bases from J, leaving 10 bases between. This CDR3 contains 13 residues. The V gene's germline CDR1 is MGHDK and CDR2 SYGVNS.

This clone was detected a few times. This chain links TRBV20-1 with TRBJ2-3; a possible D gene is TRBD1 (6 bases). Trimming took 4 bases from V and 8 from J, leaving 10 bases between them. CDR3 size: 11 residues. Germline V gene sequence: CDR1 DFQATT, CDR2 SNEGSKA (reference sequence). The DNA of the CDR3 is TGCAGTGCTATTGTAGGGGGTACGCAGTATTTT. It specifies CSAIVGGTQYF.

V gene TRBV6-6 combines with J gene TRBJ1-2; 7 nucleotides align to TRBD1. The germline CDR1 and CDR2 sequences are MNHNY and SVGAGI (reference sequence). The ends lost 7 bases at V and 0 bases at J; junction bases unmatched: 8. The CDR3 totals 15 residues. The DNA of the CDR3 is TGTGCCAGCAATAAGCGGCAGGGGGCTAACTATGGCTACACCTTC. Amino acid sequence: CASNKRQGANYGYTF.

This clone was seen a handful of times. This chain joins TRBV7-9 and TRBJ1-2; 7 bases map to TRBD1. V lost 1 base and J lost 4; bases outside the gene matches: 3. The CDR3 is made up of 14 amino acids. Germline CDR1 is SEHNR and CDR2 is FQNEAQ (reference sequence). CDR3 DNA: TGTGCCAGCAGCTTAGATGGACAGGCCTATGGCTACACCTTC. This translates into CASSLDGQAYGYTF. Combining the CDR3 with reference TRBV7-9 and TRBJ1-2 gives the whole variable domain DTGVSQNPRHKITKRGQNVTFRCDPISEHNRLYWYRQTLGQGPEFLTYFQNEAQLEKSRLLSDRFSAERPKGSFSTLEIQRTEQGDSAMYLCASSLDGQAYGYTFGSGTRLTVV.

The CDR3 DNA reads as TGCGCCAGCAGCCAAGACGGCGCAGGGGCTAACTCTGGAAACACCATATATTTT. This gives the protein CASSQDGAGANSGNTIYF. The rearrangement links TRBV4-1 to TRBJ1-3; TRBD1 is a possible D gene (6 bases). The CDR3 has 18 residues. V was pared by 0 bases and J by 0 bases, with 15 bases between. Germline V CDR1 and CDR2: MGHRA, YSYEKL.

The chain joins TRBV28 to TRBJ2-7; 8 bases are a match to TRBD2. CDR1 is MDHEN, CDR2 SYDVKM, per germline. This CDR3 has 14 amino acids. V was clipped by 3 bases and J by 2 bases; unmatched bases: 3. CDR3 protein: CASSFHGGAYEQYF. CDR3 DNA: TGTGCCAGCAGTTTTCACGGGGGGGCCTACGAGCAGTACTTC.

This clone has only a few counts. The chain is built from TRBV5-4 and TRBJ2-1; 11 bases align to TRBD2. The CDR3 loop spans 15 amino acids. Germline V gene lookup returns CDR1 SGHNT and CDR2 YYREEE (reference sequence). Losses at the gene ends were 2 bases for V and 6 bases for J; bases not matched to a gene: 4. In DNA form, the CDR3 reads TGTGCCAGCAGCTTTATAGCGGGAGGGACCAATGAGCAGTTCTTC. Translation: CASSFIAGGTNEQFF.

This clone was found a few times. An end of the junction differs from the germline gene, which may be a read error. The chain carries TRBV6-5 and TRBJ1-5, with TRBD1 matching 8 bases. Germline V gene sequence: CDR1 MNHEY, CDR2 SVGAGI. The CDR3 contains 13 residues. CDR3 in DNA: TGTGCCAGCAGGGCAGGGGGCAAGCAGCCCCAGCATTTT. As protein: CASRAGGKQPQHF.

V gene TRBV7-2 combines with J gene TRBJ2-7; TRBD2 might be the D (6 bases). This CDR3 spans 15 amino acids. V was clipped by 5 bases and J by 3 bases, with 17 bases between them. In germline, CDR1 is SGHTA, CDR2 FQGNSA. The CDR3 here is CASSRTGTGIYEQYF. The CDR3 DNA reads TGTGCCAGCAGCCGGACCGGGACTGGAATCTACGAGCAGTACTTC.

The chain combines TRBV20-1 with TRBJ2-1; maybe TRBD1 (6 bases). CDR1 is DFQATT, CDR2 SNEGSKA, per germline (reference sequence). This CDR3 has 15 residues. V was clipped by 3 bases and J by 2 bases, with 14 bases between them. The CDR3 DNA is TGCAGTGCTAGTTCCCGGGACAAGACCTACAATGAGCAGTTCTTC. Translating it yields CSASSRDKTYNEQFF.

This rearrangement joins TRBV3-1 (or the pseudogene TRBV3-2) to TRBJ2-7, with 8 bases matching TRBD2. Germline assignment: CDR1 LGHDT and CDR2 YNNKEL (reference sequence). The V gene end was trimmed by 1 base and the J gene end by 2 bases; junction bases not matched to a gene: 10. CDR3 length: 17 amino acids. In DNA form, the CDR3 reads TGTGCCAGCAGCCAAGGATCTCCGACTAGCGCTACCTACGAGCAGTACTTC. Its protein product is CASSQGSPTSATYEQYF.

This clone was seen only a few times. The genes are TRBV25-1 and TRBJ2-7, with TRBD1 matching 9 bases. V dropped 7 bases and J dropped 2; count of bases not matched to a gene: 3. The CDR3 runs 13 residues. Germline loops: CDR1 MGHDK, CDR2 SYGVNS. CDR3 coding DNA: TGTGCCAGCACCGGGACAGGGACCTACGAGCAGTACTTC. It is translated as CASTGTGTYEQYF.

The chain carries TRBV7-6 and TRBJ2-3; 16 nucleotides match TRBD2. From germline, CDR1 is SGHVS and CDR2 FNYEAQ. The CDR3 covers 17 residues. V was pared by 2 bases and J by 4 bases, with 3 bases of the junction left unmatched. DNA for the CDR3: TGTGCCAGCAGCTTACGGGGACTAGCGGGAGGGGCAGATACGCAGTATTTT. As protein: CASSLRGLAGGADTQYF.

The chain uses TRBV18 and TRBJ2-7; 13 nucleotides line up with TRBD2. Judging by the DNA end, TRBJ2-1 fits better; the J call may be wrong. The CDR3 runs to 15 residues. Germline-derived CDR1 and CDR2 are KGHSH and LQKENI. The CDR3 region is CASSPTSGRAHEQFF. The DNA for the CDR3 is TGTGCCAGCTCACCTACTAGCGGGAGGGCCCATGAGCAGTTCTTC.

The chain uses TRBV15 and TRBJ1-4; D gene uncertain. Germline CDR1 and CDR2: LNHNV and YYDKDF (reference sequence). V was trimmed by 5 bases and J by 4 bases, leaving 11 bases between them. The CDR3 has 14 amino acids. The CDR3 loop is CATSVRRGNEKLFF. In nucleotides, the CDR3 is TGTGCCACCAGCGTTCGACGGGGTAATGAAAAACTGTTTTTT.

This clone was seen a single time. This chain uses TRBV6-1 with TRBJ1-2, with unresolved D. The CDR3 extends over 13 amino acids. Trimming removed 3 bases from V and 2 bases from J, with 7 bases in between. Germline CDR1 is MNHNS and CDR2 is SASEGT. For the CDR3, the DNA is TGTGCCAGCAGTGATAACTCCAACTATGGCTACACCTTC. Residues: CASSDNSNYGYTF.

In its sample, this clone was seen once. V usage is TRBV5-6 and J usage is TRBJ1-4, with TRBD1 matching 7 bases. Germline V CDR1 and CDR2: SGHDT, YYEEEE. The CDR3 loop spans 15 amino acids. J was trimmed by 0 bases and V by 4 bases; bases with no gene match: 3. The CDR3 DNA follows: TGTGCCAGCAGCGCAACAGGGGCAACTAATGAAAAACTGTTTTTT. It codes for CASSATGATNEKLFF.

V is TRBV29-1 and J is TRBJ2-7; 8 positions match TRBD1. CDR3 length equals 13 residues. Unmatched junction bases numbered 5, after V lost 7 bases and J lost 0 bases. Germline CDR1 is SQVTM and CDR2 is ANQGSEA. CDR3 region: CSARGQGSYEQYF. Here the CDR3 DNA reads TGCAGCGCGAGAGGACAGGGCTCCTACGAGCAGTACTTC.

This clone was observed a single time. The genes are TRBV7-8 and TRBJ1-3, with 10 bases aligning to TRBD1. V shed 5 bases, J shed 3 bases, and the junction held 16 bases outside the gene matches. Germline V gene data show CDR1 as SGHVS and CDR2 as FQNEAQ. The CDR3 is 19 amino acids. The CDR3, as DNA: TGTGCCAGCAGCCCGAAGACAGGGGGCAGGGGATACGGTGGAAACACCATATATTTT. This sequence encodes CASSPKTGGRGYGGNTIYF. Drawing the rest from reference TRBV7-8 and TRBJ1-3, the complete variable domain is GAGVSQSPRYKVAKRGQDVALRCDPISGHVSLFWYQQALGQGPEFLTYFQNEAQLDKSGLPSDRFFAERPEGSVSTLKIQRTQQEDSAVYLCASSPKTGGRGYGGNTIYFGEGSWLTVV.

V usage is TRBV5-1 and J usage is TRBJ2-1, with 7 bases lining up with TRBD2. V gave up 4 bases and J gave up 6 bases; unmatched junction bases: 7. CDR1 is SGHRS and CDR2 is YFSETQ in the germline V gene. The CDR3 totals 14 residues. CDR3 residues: CASSGGREFNEQFF. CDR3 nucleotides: TGCGCCAGCAGCGGAGGGCGGGAGTTCAATGAGCAGTTCTTC.

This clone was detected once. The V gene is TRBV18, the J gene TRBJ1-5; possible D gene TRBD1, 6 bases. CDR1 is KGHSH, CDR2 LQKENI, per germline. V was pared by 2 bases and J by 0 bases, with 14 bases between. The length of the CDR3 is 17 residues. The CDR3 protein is CASSPGPTGYSNQPQHF. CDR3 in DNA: TGTGCCAGCTCACCAGGCCCTACAGGGTATAGCAATCAGCCCCAGCATTTT. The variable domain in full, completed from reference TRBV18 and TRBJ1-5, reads NAGVMQNPRHLVRRRGQEARLRCSPMKGHSHVYWYRQLPEEGLKFMVYLQKENIIDESGMPKERFSAEFPKEGPSILRIQQVVRGDSAAYFCASSPGPTGYSNQPQHFGDGTRLSIL.

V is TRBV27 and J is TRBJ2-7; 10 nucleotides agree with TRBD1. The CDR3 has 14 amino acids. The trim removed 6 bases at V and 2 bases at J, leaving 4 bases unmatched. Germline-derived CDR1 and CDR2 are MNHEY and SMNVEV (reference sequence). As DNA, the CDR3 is TGTGCCAGCAGACGACAGGGGGCAACCTACGAGCAGTACTTC. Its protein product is CASRRQGATYEQYF.

The CDR3 sequence is CASSLGLGLGQETQYF. The DNA of the CDR3 is TGTGCCAGCAGCTTAGGCCTGGGGCTGGGACAAGAGACCCAGTACTTC. The V and J genes are TRBV7-6 and TRBJ2-5, with D tentatively TRBD1 (5 bases). Per the germline V gene, CDR1 is SGHVS and CDR2 is FNYEAQ. Deletions cut 1 base from V and 2 bases from J, with 14 bases between. The CDR3 is 16 residues long. Complete variable domain (other parts from reference TRBV7-6 and TRBJ2-5): GAGVSQSPRYKVTKRGQDVALRCDPISGHVSLYWYRQALGQGPEFLTYFNYEAQQDKSGLPNDRFSAERPEGSISTLTIQRTEQRDSAMYRCASSLGLGLGQETQYFGPGTRLLVL.